Described below is a single T cell receptor (beta chain) sequence and its context. Authors' methods: Nucleated cell counts were estimated from reference gene primer amplification. The assay was immunoSEQ multiplex PCR, and TCRdb's table has in-frame clones only and misses some. The V and J calls and clone size come from that table; D and trimming were worked out from the DNA. This table has 30,000 to 35,000 clones, about 93% appearing once. This sample stems from a study of blood T cell repertoires in COVID-19. Study information: Donors in the United States, Italy and Spain gave samples during acute or convalescent COVID-19. T cells, B-cell-depleted T cells, or PBMCs supplied cDNA or gDNA.

V shed 5 bases and J shed 8 bases, with 15 bases lying between them. CDR3 length equals 13 residues. CDR1 is MDHEN, CDR2 SYDVKM, per germline. What was sequenced was peripheral blood. This sequence originates from a human donor in a cohort sampled during active COVID-19. V usage is TRBV28 and J usage is TRBJ1-1; maybe TRBD1 (6 bases). The CDR3 region has the DNA TGTGCCAGCAGTCCACAGAGCGACAGGGAAGCTTTCTTT. It specifies CASSPQSDREAFF.